The text below deals with one T cell receptor (beta chain). Its antigen remains undetermined. No much larger clonotype is one base removed from it; base qualities were not supplied. The CDR3 spans 16 residues, from the cysteine through the phenylalanine. The CDR3 DNA has 48 bases and is translated from base 1. According to the germline V gene, CDR1 reads SNHLY and CDR2 reads FYNNEI. V has 5 bases trimmed and J has 1 base trimmed; junction bases matching no gene number 5. The data are from a study of T cell repertoires in cytomegalovirus infection (dated by TCRdb to the late 2010s). About the full investigation: Because public TCR beta signatures pointed to carriage of CMV infection together with the matching HLA type, the HLA type of each donor mattered for the analysis.

The sequencing machine was an Illumina HiSeq 1500. TCRdb trimmed public reads at Q25 via fastp, called clones via MiXCR and kept in-frame beta chains. When rows share a CDR3 protein, they turn into one entry using the most common DNA and genes. This sample holds some 180,000 distinct CDR3 sequences; 15% to 20% were observed only once. Clones ranked in the top ten supply about 25% of the sample. The study at large found these results: In both this cohort and an independent roughly 400-donor cohort, the cumulative frequency of public TCR beta family members distinguished carriers of CMV infection plus the relevant HLA type. The ex vivo response was dominated by HLA-C-restricted CMV-specific TCR beta clonotypes, which also provided the single most frequent clonotype in two of eight donors.

The sample comprised CD8+ T cells from PBMCs. The V and J segments used are TRBV2 and TRBJ2-6, with 7 bases in between that match TRBD1. The sequence derives from a human donor in good health (CMV status not recorded). Some clones in this sample may be carry-over from other donors' samples. CDR3 reads: CASSTMTGSGANVLTF. The DNA reads TGTGCCAGCAGTACCATGACAGGGTCTGGGGCCAACGTCCTGACTTTC.